These 18 T cell receptor beta chains originate from one sample sequenced in a study of shared clonotypes between healthy human individuals (dated by TCRdb to about 2020). To prepare the library, the immunoSEQ multiplex PCR assay was applied. TCRdb took over this immuneACCESS table, retaining in-frame rearrangements with V and J assigned. Such tables are incomplete; in checked studies, under half of the missing clones stem from an unresolved V gene, and the remainder is unexplained. The sample table shows around 980,000 clones, and roughly 74% are seen once. The biggest ten clones account for roughly 0.55% of the sample. Material: memory CD4+ T cells from PBMCs. The meaning of the sample's cell subset or site label: CD45RA-negative fraction. Source of these receptors: a young man in good health. Some clones in this sample may be carry-over from other donors' samples.

The chain combines TRBV7-8 with TRBJ1-5; unclear D gene. There are 12 residues in the CDR3. V lost 5 bases, J lost 5 bases, and 7 bases lay in between. The germline CDR1 and CDR2 sequences are SGHVS and FQNEAQ. DNA of the CDR3: TGTGCCAGCAGCCCCCTTGATCAGCCCCAGCATTTT. This sequence encodes CASSPLDQPQHF.

Remarks on this clone: This may come from a read error, since a much larger clone is one base off. The same CDR3 also results from other DNA sequences found in this sample. The chain uses TRBV5-1 and TRBJ1-2, with 7 bases lining up with TRBD1. The CDR3 totals 14 residues. Germline loops: CDR1 SGHRS, CDR2 YFSETQ. Losses at the gene ends were 0 bases for V and 3 bases for J; bases not matched to a gene: 2. The CDR3 loop is CASSLGGTDYGYTF. Here the CDR3 DNA reads TGCGCCAGCAGCTTGGGCGGGACAGACTATGGCTACACCTTC.

This chain uses TRBV7-9 with TRBJ1-4; D is unresolved. The CDR3 is 13 residues long. The V gene lost 4 bases and the J gene lost 7 bases, with 10 bases spanning the gap. CDR1 is SEHNR and CDR2 is FQNEAQ in the germline V gene (reference sequence). The CDR3 is CASSSMIAEKLFF. In nucleotides, the CDR3 is TGTGCCAGCAGCTCGATGATTGCTGAAAAACTGTTTTTT.

The gene calls are TRBV4-1 and TRBJ2-5; weak D call: TRBD2 (5 bases). Trimming took off 2 bases at V and 5 bases at J, with 33 bases between the two ends. In germline, CDR1 is MGHRA, CDR2 YSYEKL. The CDR3 is 21 residues long. Here the CDR3 reads CASSQLPTGPGGRGFRETQYF. DNA for the CDR3: TGCGCCAGCAGCCAACTCCCCACCGGGCCAGGTGGACGGGGATTCCGGGAGACCCAGTACTTC.

J is TRBJ2-2 and V is TRBV5-1; unclear D gene. Trimming took 2 bases from V and 3 from J, leaving 11 bases between them. Germline V gene data show CDR1 as SGHRS and CDR2 as YFSETQ. The CDR3 is made up of 15 amino acids. The DNA for the CDR3 is TGCGCCAGCAGCTTCGAAACTTCCGACACCGGGGAGCTGTTTTTT. Protein: CASSFETSDTGELFF.

The V and J genes are TRBV5-5 and TRBJ2-3; 9 nucleotides line up with TRBD2. J lost 2 bases, V lost 4 bases, and 14 bases had no gene match. The CDR3 spans 18 residues. Per the germline V gene, CDR1 is SGHKS and CDR2 is YYEKEE (reference sequence). The CDR3 sequence is CASSTLAGERLHTDTQYF. As DNA, the CDR3 is TGTGCCAGCAGCACGTTAGCGGGAGAGAGGCTTCACACAGATACGCAGTATTTT.

The V gene is TRBV10-3, the J gene TRBJ2-5; D remains unclear. V lost 4 bases to trimming and J lost 1 base, with 1 base between them. CDR1 and CDR2 (germline): ENHRY, SYGVKD. The CDR3 is 11 amino acids. CDR3 amino acids: CAISAQETQYF. The CDR3 DNA follows: TGTGCCATCAGTGCCCAAGAGACCCAGTACTTC.

J is TRBJ2-5 and V is TRBV29-1; D might be TRBD2 (5 bases). V was trimmed by 1 base and J by 5 bases, leaving 14 bases between them. The CDR3 extends over 14 amino acids. Germline loops: CDR1 SQVTM, CDR2 ANQGSEA. The chain's CDR3 is CSVEVPGVRETQYF. The DNA of the CDR3 is TGCAGCGTTGAAGTTCCCGGGGTGCGCGAGACCCAGTACTTC.

The rearrangement links TRBV13 to TRBJ1-1, with 7 bases matching TRBD1. Germline CDR1 PRHDT, CDR2 FYEKMQ (reference sequence). This CDR3 has 14 amino acids. The V and J ends lost 8 bases and 2 bases, in that order; junction bases with no gene match: 8. The DNA of the CDR3 is TGTGCCAGCCGACGGGGACAGCTTAACACTGAAGCTTTCTTT. Protein sequence: CASRRGQLNTEAFF.

The chain uses TRBV6-5 and TRBJ2-7; TRBD1 matches at 7 bases. CDR1 MNHEY and CDR2 SVGAGI come from the germline V gene. The CDR3 has 14 amino acids. Trimming took 5 bases from V and 2 from J; bases not matched to a gene: 6. CDR3 nucleotides: TGTGCCAGCAGTAAAACGGGACAGCCCTACGAGCAGTACTTC. The encoded protein is CASSKTGQPYEQYF.

The V and J genes are TRBV2 and TRBJ2-2; 10 bases fit TRBD2. The junction had 8 bases not matched to a gene; V was cut back by 0 bases and J by 13 bases. Germline loops: CDR1 SNHLY, CDR2 FYNNEI. This CDR3 has 15 amino acids. CDR3 protein: CASSEARSGGVVLFF. The CDR3 nucleotides are TGTGCCAGCAGTGAAGCTAGGAGCGGGGGGGTTGTGCTGTTTTTT. Combining the CDR3 with reference TRBV2 and TRBJ2-2 gives the whole variable domain EPEVTQTPSHQVTQMGQEVILRCVPISNHLYFYWYRQILGQKVEFLVSFYNNEISEKSEIFDDQFSVERPDGSNFTLKIRSTKLEDSAMYFCASSEARSGGVVLFFGEGSRLTVL.

This chain connects TRBV5-1 to TRBJ1-2, with 9 bases identical to TRBD1. This CDR3 is built from 15 residues. Germline CDR1 SGHRS, CDR2 YFSETQ. V lost 2 bases, J lost 7 bases, and 9 bases stayed unmatched. The CDR3: CASSFSGQGSIGYTF. The CDR3 region has the DNA TGCGCCAGCAGCTTTTCGGGACAGGGCTCAATTGGCTACACCTTC.

The rearrangement joins TRBV6-1 to TRBJ1-2, with 10 bases lining up with TRBD1. The ends lost 5 bases at V and 5 bases at J; junction bases unmatched: 5. This CDR3 has 14 residues. In germline, CDR1 is MNHNS, CDR2 SASEGT. In DNA form, the CDR3 reads TGTGCCAGCAGTAAAGACAGGGGGCCTTATGGCTACACCTTC. It codes for CASSKDRGPYGYTF.

This chain connects TRBV5-1 to TRBJ1-4; possibly TRBD1 for D (5 bases). Germline V gives CDR1 SGHRS, CDR2 YFSETQ. The CDR3 runs 16 residues. V lost 7 bases to trimming and J lost 0 bases, with 16 bases between them. The CDR3 nucleotides are TGCGCCAGCTCTTACCTAGGGGCGACAACTAATGAAAAACTGTTTTTT. Residues: CASSYLGATTNEKLFF.

This sequence joins TRBV27 and TRBJ2-1; TRBD2 is a possible D gene (6 bases). Germline V gene data show CDR1 as MNHEY and CDR2 as SMNVEV (reference sequence). This CDR3 contains 16 residues. V was pared by 2 bases and J by 0 bases, with 11 bases between. The CDR3 sequence: CASSLQRASSYNEQFF. The CDR3 nucleotides are TGTGCCAGCAGTTTACAGCGGGCGAGCTCCTACAATGAGCAGTTCTTC.

The genes are TRBV7-3 and TRBJ2-7; a weak D match, TRBD1 (6 bases). Trimming took 6 bases from V and 4 from J, leaving 13 bases between them. Germline loops: CDR1 SGHTA, CDR2 FQGTGA. There are 13 residues in the CDR3. The DNA for the CDR3 is TGTGCCAGCAGGCGGTTCGACAGGTACGAGCAGTACTTC. Translation: CASRRFDRYEQYF.

The chain combines TRBV5-1 with TRBJ2-7; the D call may be TRBD1 or TRBD2 (6 bases each). V dropped 0 bases and J dropped 6 bases, with 10 bases sitting between them. Germline V gene lookup returns CDR1 SGHRS and CDR2 YFSETQ. The CDR3 covers 13 residues. CDR3 DNA: TGCGCCAGCAGCTTGGCCCGGGGGCCCGAGCAGTACTTC. It encodes CASSLARGPEQYF.

This chain connects TRBV7-2 to TRBJ1-2; TRBD1 might be the D (6 bases). CDR1 and CDR2 (germline): SGHTA, FQGNSA. The CDR3 extends over 15 amino acids. V was trimmed by 5 bases and J by 8 bases, leaving 21 bases between them. The CDR3 coding sequence is TGTGCCAGCAGCCACGCGGGGTTGGGGGCGAGGGGCTACACCTTC. Protein sequence: CASSHAGLGARGYTF.